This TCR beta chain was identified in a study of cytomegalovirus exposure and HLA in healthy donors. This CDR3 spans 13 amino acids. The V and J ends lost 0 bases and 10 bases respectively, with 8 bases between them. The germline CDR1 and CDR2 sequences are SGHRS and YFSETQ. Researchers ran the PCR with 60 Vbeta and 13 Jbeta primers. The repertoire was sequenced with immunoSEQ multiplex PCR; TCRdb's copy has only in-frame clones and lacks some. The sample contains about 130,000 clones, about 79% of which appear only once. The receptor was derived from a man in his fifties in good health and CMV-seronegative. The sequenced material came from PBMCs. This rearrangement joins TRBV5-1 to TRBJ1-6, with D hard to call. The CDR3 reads CASSLAGRSPLHF. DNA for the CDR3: TGCGCCAGCAGCTTGGCCGGGAGATCACCCCTCCACTTT.